A single sample gave rise to the 16 T cell receptor beta chains below, sequenced in a study of blood T cell repertoires in COVID-19. Method: immunoSEQ multiplex PCR; TCRdb's copy keeps in-frame clones and lacks some. The sample records 95,000 to 100,000 clones, around 87% being singletons. The material sequenced was peripheral blood. These receptors all stem from a young woman with acute or convalescent COVID-19.

This clone was detected only a few times. V is TRBV6-5 and J is TRBJ1-2; D gene ambiguous. The CDR3 loop spans 15 amino acids. V lost 6 bases and J 0 bases, leaving 14 bases between the germline ends. In germline, CDR1 is MNHEY, CDR2 SVGAGI. The CDR3 here is CASRGRGGSNYGYTF. CDR3 in DNA: TGTGCCAGCAGGGGGAGAGGAGGTTCTAACTATGGCTACACCTTC.

In this sample, this clone turned up a few times. V and J are TRBV15 and TRBJ1-6; D uncertain. CDR3 length equals 13 residues. V was shortened by 0 bases and J by 7 bases, with 4 bases between the two germline ends. Germline V gives CDR1 LNHNV, CDR2 YYDKDF (reference sequence). The CDR3 nucleotides are TGTGCCACCAGCAGAGAACAGAATTCACCCCTCCACTTT. Encoded protein: CATSREQNSPLHF.

The rearrangement links TRBV5-1 to TRBJ2-3; tentative D call: TRBD2 (5 bases). The CDR3 is 12 amino acids. Germline V gene sequence: CDR1 SGHRS, CDR2 YFSETQ. V was pared by 7 bases and J by 1 base, with 7 bases between. CDR3 sequence (DNA): TGCGCCAGCGGGAGACGCACAGATACGCAGTATTTT. As protein: CASGRRTDTQYF.

Written as DNA, the CDR3 is TGTGCCTGGAGTCAGGGGGCGGGTGAAGTGGAAAAACTGTTTTTT. This translates into CAWSQGAGEVEKLFF. The chain is built from TRBV30 and TRBJ1-4; 8 bases agree with TRBD1. Trimming at V came to 2 bases and at J to 8 bases, leaving 10 bases not matched to a gene. Germline V CDR1 and CDR2: GTSNPN, SVGIG (reference sequence). CDR3 length equals 15 residues. Complete variable domain (other parts from reference TRBV30 and TRBJ1-4): SQTIHQWPATLVQPVGSPLSLECTVEGTSNPNLYWYRQAAGRGLQLLFYSVGIGQISSEVPQNLSASRPQDRQFILSSKKLLLSDSGFYLCAWSQGAGEVEKLFFGSGTQLSVL.

The chain joins TRBV2 to TRBJ1-5; D uncertain. Trimming took off 2 bases at V and 5 bases at J, with 10 bases between the two ends. The CDR3 runs to 14 residues. CDR1 is SNHLY and CDR2 is FYNNEI in the germline V gene. The CDR3, as DNA: TGTGCCAGCAGTGAAATGTCGGGATATCAGCCCCAGCATTTT. Protein: CASSEMSGYQPQHF.

This chain connects TRBV30 to TRBJ2-3; 10 nucleotides align to TRBD2. This CDR3 is built from 15 residues. Germline-derived CDR1 and CDR2 are GTSNPN and SVGIG (reference sequence). Trimming removed 2 bases from V and 4 bases from J; junction bases left unmatched: 6. CDR3 nucleotides: TGTGCCTGGAGTTCCAGCGGGAGGGGGCCAGATACGCAGTATTTT. It codes for CAWSSSGRGPDTQYF.

The chain is built from TRBV5-1 and TRBJ1-2; TRBD1 might be the D (5 bases). The germline V and J ends were trimmed by 0 bases and 11 bases, with 14 bases remaining between them. The CDR3 totals 13 residues. Germline V gene data show CDR1 as SGHRS and CDR2 as YFSETQ. DNA for the CDR3: TGCGCCAGCAGCTTGGGCCCCTCGGACATTTACACCTTC. Translation gives CASSLGPSDIYTF.

V is TRBV2 and J is TRBJ1-5, with D possibly being TRBD1 (5 bases). V lost 4 bases and J 6 bases, leaving 16 bases between the germline ends. CDR3 length: 15 residues. Germline V gives CDR1 SNHLY, CDR2 FYNNEI. The CDR3 protein is CASSVSGQMVQPQHF. The CDR3 DNA reads as TGTGCCAGCAGTGTATCCGGACAAATGGTTCAGCCCCAGCATTTT.

V usage is TRBV12-3 or TRBV12-4 and J usage is TRBJ1-4; D gene ambiguous. The CDR3 loop spans 13 amino acids. Trimming left V 3 bases short and J 8 bases short, with 10 bases between. DNA of the CDR3: TGTGCCAGCAGTTTGAGGGTTGGAGAAAAACTGTTTTTT. This gives the protein CASSLRVGEKLFF.

The rearrangement uses TRBV6-4 and TRBJ1-1; D not resolved. CDR3 length: 15 residues. Looked up from germline, CDR1 is MRHNA and CDR2 is SNTAGT. V gave up 4 bases and J gave up 3 bases, with 15 bases separating them. CDR3 nucleotides: TGTGCCAGCAGTGGGGAGATCCTATCGGACACTGAAGCTTTCTTT. This encodes CASSGEILSDTEAFF.

This clone was detected once. The V call is TRBV6-6, the J call TRBJ1-5; possibly TRBD1 for D (5 bases). Germline V gene sequence: CDR1 MNHNY, CDR2 SVGAGI (reference sequence). V lost 3 bases and J lost 0, with 12 bases in between. The CDR3 runs to 16 residues. The CDR3 spells CASSYTTQGSNQPQHF. In DNA form, the CDR3 reads TGTGCCAGCAGTTATACCACCCAGGGTAGCAATCAGCCCCAGCATTTT.

The count of this clone is one. V is TRBV6-1 and J is TRBJ1-2; weak D call: TRBD1 (5 bases). CDR1 is MNHNS, CDR2 SASEGT, per germline. This CDR3 comprises 12 residues. V was trimmed by 3 bases and J by 8 bases, leaving 10 bases between them. CDR3 sequence: CASSDTRAGYTF. The CDR3 coding sequence is TGTGCCAGCAGTGATACCAGGGCGGGCTACACCTTC.

J is TRBJ1-1 and V is TRBV27; a weak D match, TRBD1 (6 bases). Trimming removed 6 bases from V and 5 bases from J, with 19 bases in between. This CDR3 has 15 amino acids. Looked up from germline, CDR1 is MNHEY and CDR2 is SMNVEV (reference sequence). Written as DNA, the CDR3 is TGTGCCAGCAGAAGCCGGCAGGGGTTGTGGACTGAAGCTTTCTTT. Translated, it gives CASRSRQGLWTEAFF.

The chain has TRBV12-3 or TRBV12-4 and TRBJ2-2; TRBD2 is a possible D gene (6 bases). The CDR3 runs to 13 residues. Between the trimmed V and J ends, which lost 3 bases and 5 bases, there was a span of 7 bases. The CDR3 protein is CASSFGGTGELFF. CDR3 sequence (DNA): TGTGCCAGCAGTTTTGGGGGGACCGGGGAGCTGTTTTTT.

This chain joins TRBV10-3 and TRBJ2-1, with 9 bases matching TRBD2. Germline CDR1 reads ENHRY; CDR2 reads SYGVKD. Trimming removed 7 bases from V and 4 bases from J; junction bases left unmatched: 17. CDR3 size: 18 residues. The CDR3 DNA follows: TGTGCCATCACCAGAGCGGGGGGCCTATCCACCGGTTACAATGAGCAGTTCTTC. Its translation is CAITRAGGLSTGYNEQFF.

Here the CDR3 reads CASSRRDIPGELFF. DNA of the CDR3: TGTGCCAGCAGCCGCAGGGATATTCCTGGGGAGCTGTTTTTT. This sequence joins TRBV16 and TRBJ2-2, with D possibly matching TRBD1 (5 bases). CDR3 length equals 14 residues. The V gene's germline CDR1 is KGHSY and CDR2 FQNENV. The V end lost 4 bases, the J end lost 8 bases, and 14 bases lay between the germline ends.